This T cell receptor beta chain was retrieved from a study of T cell responses to AZD1222 COVID-19 vaccine. Study-level results: Regions left unmutated in variants are reportedly the target of nearly half of spike-specific TCRs. Repertoires were sampled only after the peak T cell response. A mostly white British donor set with more females was recruited, and clonal diversity was possibly underestimated. Increased Spike-specific TCR breadth and depth were observed after two AZD1222 doses.

This table comes from immunoSEQ multiplex PCR, and its TCRdb copy is limited to in-frame clones, with some not included. The table records more than 85,000 clones, approximately 89% of them present only once. About this clone: Its target is not known.

This CDR3 has 16 amino acids. The junction had 6 bases not matched to a gene; V was cut back by 6 bases and J by 4 bases. Per the germline V gene, CDR1 is ENHRY and CDR2 is SYGVKD. The starting material was peripheral blood, obtained 28 days after the second AZD1222 dose. J is TRBJ2-3 and V is TRBV10-3; 14 bases fit TRBD2. The TCR originated in an adult who received the AZD1222 COVID-19 vaccine. The CDR3 bases are TGTGCCATCAGGCCGGGACTAGCGGGAGCGGCAGATACGCAGTATTTT. Protein product: CAIRPGLAGAADTQYF.